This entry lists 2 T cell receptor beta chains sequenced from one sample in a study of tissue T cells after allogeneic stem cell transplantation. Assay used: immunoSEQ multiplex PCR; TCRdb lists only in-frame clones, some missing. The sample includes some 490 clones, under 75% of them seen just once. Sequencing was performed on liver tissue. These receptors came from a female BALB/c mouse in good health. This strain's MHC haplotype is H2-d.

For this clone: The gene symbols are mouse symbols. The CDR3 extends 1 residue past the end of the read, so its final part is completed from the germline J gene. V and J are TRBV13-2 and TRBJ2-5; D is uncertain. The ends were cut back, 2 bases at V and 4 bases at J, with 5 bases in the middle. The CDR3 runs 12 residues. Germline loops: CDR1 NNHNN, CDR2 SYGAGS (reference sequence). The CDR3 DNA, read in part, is TGTGCCAGCGGTGAGCTGGAAGACACCCAGTAC. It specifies CASGELEDTQY. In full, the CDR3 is CASGELEDTQYF.

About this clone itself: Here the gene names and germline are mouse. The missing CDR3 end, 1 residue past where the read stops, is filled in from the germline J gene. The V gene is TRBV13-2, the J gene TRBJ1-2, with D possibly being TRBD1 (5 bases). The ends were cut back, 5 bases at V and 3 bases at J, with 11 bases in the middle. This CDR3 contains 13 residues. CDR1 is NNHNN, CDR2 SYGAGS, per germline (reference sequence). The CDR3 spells CASGGRGDSDYTF. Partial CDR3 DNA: TGTGCCAGCGGGGGACGGGGGGACTCCGACTACACC.